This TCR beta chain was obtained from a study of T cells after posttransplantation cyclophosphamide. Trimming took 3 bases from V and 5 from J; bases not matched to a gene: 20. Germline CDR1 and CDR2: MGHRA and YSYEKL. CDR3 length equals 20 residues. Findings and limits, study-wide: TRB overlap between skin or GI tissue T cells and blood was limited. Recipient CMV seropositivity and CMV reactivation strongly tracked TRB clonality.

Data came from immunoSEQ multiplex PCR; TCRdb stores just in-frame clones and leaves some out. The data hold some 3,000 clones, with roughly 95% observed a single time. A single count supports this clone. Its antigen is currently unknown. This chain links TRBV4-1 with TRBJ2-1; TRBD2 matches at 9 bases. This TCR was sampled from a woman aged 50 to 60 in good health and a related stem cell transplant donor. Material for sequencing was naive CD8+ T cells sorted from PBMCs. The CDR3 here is CASSHDPPLEREAINNEQFF. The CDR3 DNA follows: TGCGCCAGCAGCCACGACCCCCCGCTGGAGCGGGAGGCCATCAACAATGAGCAGTTCTTC.